This is a list of T cell receptor beta chains from one sample in a study of OX40 agonist ivuxolimab in advanced cancers. Some clones are missing from TCRdb's copy, which holds only in-frame ones; the method was immunoSEQ multiplex PCR. The table records 85,000 to 100,000 clones, roughly 84% of them present only once. Here the sequenced sample was CD4+ or CD8+ T cells sorted from blood, taken in a trial of the OX40 agonist ivuxolimab. These receptors originate from an adult with an advanced solid tumor such as melanoma, head and neck, liver or kidney cancer. CDR3s include the opening cysteine and the closing phenylalanine or tryptophan. The order of the fields is clone size, J gene, D gene, V gene, CDR3 DNA, CDR3 protein. A D gene is named only where the DNA matches it firmly. Expanded clones are given a class, and other clones once, few, many or no size at all.

abundance: NA
j_gene: TRBJ2-1
d_gene: NA
v_gene: TRBV18
CDR3nt: TGTGCCAGCTCACCACCGGAGGGCAATGAGCAGTTCTTC
CDR3aa: CASSPPEGNEQFF

abundance: NA
j_gene: TRBJ1-1
d_gene: NA
v_gene: TRBV4-3
CDR3nt: TGCGCCAGCAGCCAAGAGTCCACTAACACTGAAGCTTTCTTT
CDR3aa: CASSQESTNTEAFF

abundance: NA
j_gene: TRBJ2-1
d_gene: NA
v_gene: TRBV11-2
CDR3nt: TGTGCCAGCAGCGGGAGGTTCGAGCAGTTCTTC
CDR3aa: CASSGRFEQFF

abundance: NA
j_gene: TRBJ2-1
d_gene: NA
v_gene: TRBV4-1
CDR3nt: TGCGCCAGCAGCCTAACTCCCGGGCTGCAGTACAATGAGCAGTTCTTC
CDR3aa: CASSLTPGLQYNEQFF

abundance: NA
j_gene: TRBJ2-1
d_gene: NA
v_gene: TRBV30
CDR3nt: TGTGCCTGGAGTACTATGAGGCCCAGCTCCTACAATGAGCAGTTCTTC
CDR3aa: CAWSTMRPSSYNEQFF

abundance: NA
j_gene: TRBJ1-3
d_gene: NA
v_gene: TRBV11-2
CDR3nt: TGTGCCAGCAGCTTAGATACAGGAGTCTCTGGAAACACCATATATTTT
CDR3aa: CASSLDTGVSGNTIYF

abundance: NA
j_gene: TRBJ1-2
d_gene: NA
v_gene: TRBV11-3
CDR3nt: TGTGCCAGCAGCTTAGCCCGGGGGGCACCCGCTAGCGGCTACACCTTC
CDR3aa: CASSLARGAPASGYTF

abundance: once
j_gene: TRBJ2-2
d_gene: NA
v_gene: TRBV2
CDR3nt: TGTGCCAGCAGCCCCAGGGTCTACAACACCGGGGAGCTGTTTTTT
CDR3aa: CASSPRVYNTGELFF

abundance: NA
j_gene: TRBJ1-1
d_gene: NA
v_gene: TRBV5-4
CDR3nt: TGTGCCAGCTTCACCGAGGCCCAAGAGTACACTGAAGCTTTCTTT
CDR3aa: CASFTEAQEYTEAFF

abundance: NA
j_gene: TRBJ1-3
d_gene: NA
v_gene: TRBV30
CDR3nt: TGTGCCTGGAGTTGGGACGCGGGAAACACCATATATTTT
CDR3aa: CAWSWDAGNTIYF

abundance: few
j_gene: TRBJ1-5
d_gene: TRBD1
v_gene: TRBV28
CDR3nt: TGTGCCAGCAGCCTTGGACAGGGGGCGCAGCCCCAGCATTTT
CDR3aa: CASSLGQGAQPQHF

abundance: NA
j_gene: TRBJ2-5
d_gene: TRBD2
v_gene: TRBV11-2
CDR3nt: TGTGCCAGCAGCCCCCGGACTAGCGGGAGGGTTGAGACCCAGTACTTC
CDR3aa: CASSPRTSGRVETQYF

abundance: NA
j_gene: TRBJ2-7
d_gene: TRBD1
v_gene: TRBV28
CDR3nt: TGTGCCAGCAGTTTCAGCAGGGGGCGAGACGAGCAGTACTTC
CDR3aa: CASSFSRGRDEQYF

abundance: NA
j_gene: TRBJ2-2
d_gene: TRBD1
v_gene: TRBV28
CDR3nt: TGTGCCAGCAGTTCCGCCTGGGGACAGTCGAACACCGGGGAGCTGTTTTTT
CDR3aa: CASSSAWGQSNTGELFF

abundance: NA
j_gene: TRBJ2-1
d_gene: NA
v_gene: TRBV13
CDR3nt: TGTGCCAGCAGCTTAGCCTTATCACACAATGAGCAGTTCTTC
CDR3aa: CASSLALSHNEQFF

abundance: NA
j_gene: TRBJ2-2
d_gene: TRBD1
v_gene: TRBV28
CDR3nt: TGTGCCAGCAGTTTGATTGGGATAGGGGGCTCCGGGGAGCTGTTTTTT
CDR3aa: CASSLIGIGGSGELFF

abundance: NA
j_gene: TRBJ1-3
d_gene: TRBD1
v_gene: TRBV7-2
CDR3nt: TGTGCCAGCAGCTCCAAGGGTATGGGACAGGCGAGCTCTGGAAACACCATATATTTT
CDR3aa: CASSSKGMGQASSGNTIYF

abundance: once
j_gene: TRBJ2-5
d_gene: NA
v_gene: TRBV19
CDR3nt: TGTGCCAGTAGTATCCCAGGGGTGGAGACCCAGTACTTC
CDR3aa: CASSIPGVETQYF

abundance: NA
j_gene: TRBJ2-1
d_gene: TRBD2
v_gene: TRBV27
CDR3nt: TGTGCCAGCAGTTTATCCCGAACTAGCGGCAATGAGCAGTTCTTC
CDR3aa: CASSLSRTSGNEQFF

abundance: NA
j_gene: TRBJ2-5
d_gene: TRBD2
v_gene: TRBV11-3
CDR3nt: TGTGCCAGCAGCTTGGTACCGGGACTAGCGTACCAAGAGACCCAGTACTTC
CDR3aa: CASSLVPGLAYQETQYF

abundance: NA
j_gene: TRBJ2-7
d_gene: TRBD2
v_gene: TRBV5-4
CDR3nt: TGTGCCAGCAGCCCCCAGCTAGCGGGAGTCGTCGACGAGCAGTACTTC
CDR3aa: CASSPQLAGVVDEQYF

abundance: NA
j_gene: TRBJ1-3
d_gene: NA
v_gene: TRBV7-9
CDR3nt: TGTGCCAGCAGCTCGCTGGAGTCGTCTGGAAACACCATATATTTT
CDR3aa: CASSSLESSGNTIYF

abundance: NA
j_gene: TRBJ1-2
d_gene: NA
v_gene: TRBV7-2
CDR3nt: TGTGCCAGCAGCTCATTCCAAAGAGCTGCTAACTATGGCTACACCTTC
CDR3aa: CASSSFQRAANYGYTF

abundance: NA
j_gene: TRBJ2-1
d_gene: NA
v_gene: TRBV7-8
CDR3nt: TGTGCCAGCAGCTTAGAAGGAGGGGGCTGGAATGAGCAGTTCTTC
CDR3aa: CASSLEGGGWNEQFF

abundance: once
j_gene: TRBJ2-7
d_gene: TRBD2
v_gene: TRBV28
CDR3nt: TGTGCCAGCAGTTTAACCCAGCGGGGCTACGAGCAGTACTTC
CDR3aa: CASSLTQRGYEQYF

abundance: NA
j_gene: TRBJ2-3
d_gene: NA
v_gene: TRBV4-3
CDR3nt: TGCGCCAGCAGCCAAGAGGTCGTAGGCACAGATACGCAGTATTTT
CDR3aa: CASSQEVVGTDTQYF

abundance: NA
j_gene: TRBJ2-1
d_gene: TRBD2
v_gene: TRBV7-2
CDR3nt: TGTGCCAGCAGCCCCCGAGGGAGCGGGAGGGCCTTAGGTGAGCAGTTCTTC
CDR3aa: CASSPRGSGRALGEQFF

abundance: NA
j_gene: TRBJ2-5
d_gene: NA
v_gene: TRBV28
CDR3nt: TGTGCCAGCAGTTTATTTGGTGCTCAAGAGACCCAGTACTTC
CDR3aa: CASSLFGAQETQYF

abundance: NA
j_gene: TRBJ1-4
d_gene: NA
v_gene: TRBV4-1
CDR3nt: NA
CDR3aa: CASSQFFGTKLFF

abundance: NA
j_gene: TRBJ2-5
d_gene: NA
v_gene: TRBV19
CDR3nt: TGTGCCAGTAGTATGTCGGGAACCGAGACCCAGTACTTC
CDR3aa: CASSMSGTETQYF

abundance: NA
j_gene: TRBJ2-7
d_gene: NA
v_gene: TRBV7-9
CDR3nt: TGTGCCAGCAGCCCTCCAACCGGGGCCTACGAGCAGTACTTC
CDR3aa: CASSPPTGAYEQYF

abundance: NA
j_gene: TRBJ2-1
d_gene: TRBD2
v_gene: TRBV18
CDR3nt: TGTGCCAGCTCACCACCCGCAGGGACTAGCGGGAGGCAGAGTGAGCAGTTCTTC
CDR3aa: CASSPPAGTSGRQSEQFF

abundance: NA
j_gene: TRBJ1-1
d_gene: NA
v_gene: TRBV5-4
CDR3nt: TGTGCCAGCAGCTTGAAGGGCCTGAACACTGAAGCTTTCTTT
CDR3aa: CASSLKGLNTEAFF

abundance: NA
j_gene: TRBJ2-3
d_gene: NA
v_gene: TRBV15
CDR3nt: TGTGCCACCAGCAGAGACCTCGGGCCAGATACGCAGTATTTT
CDR3aa: CATSRDLGPDTQYF

abundance: NA
j_gene: TRBJ2-5
d_gene: NA
v_gene: TRBV7-2
CDR3nt: TGTGCCAGCAGCTTAAGCCCCCAAGAGACCCAGTACTTC
CDR3aa: CASSLSPQETQYF

abundance: few
j_gene: TRBJ2-1
d_gene: NA
v_gene: TRBV7-9
CDR3nt: TGTGCCAGCAAGGAGAGTCAGTACGGTGAGCAGTTCTTC
CDR3aa: CASKESQYGEQFF

abundance: few
j_gene: TRBJ2-7
d_gene: TRBD2
v_gene: TRBV28
CDR3nt: TGTGCCAGCAGTCCGCCGGGGACTAGCGGGGGCCGGGTCTACGAGCAGTACTTC
CDR3aa: CASSPPGTSGGRVYEQYF

abundance: NA
j_gene: TRBJ2-7
d_gene: NA
v_gene: TRBV28
CDR3nt: TGTGCCAGCAGTTTAACAGGTAGCTACGAGCAGTACTTC
CDR3aa: CASSLTGSYEQYF

abundance: few
j_gene: TRBJ1-5
d_gene: TRBD1
v_gene: TRBV9
CDR3nt: TGTGCCAGCAGCGATGGGACAGGGTATCAGCCCCAGCATTTT
CDR3aa: CASSDGTGYQPQHF

abundance: NA
j_gene: TRBJ2-1
d_gene: NA
v_gene: TRBV28
CDR3nt: TGTGCCAGCAGTCGAGCAGGAGGGCCTTGGAATGAGCAGTTCTTC
CDR3aa: CASSRAGGPWNEQFF

abundance: NA
j_gene: TRBJ2-1
d_gene: TRBD2
v_gene: TRBV5-1
CDR3nt: TGCGCCAGCAGCCCGCCAACTTCGGGACTAGCGGGAAACGAGCAGTTCTTC
CDR3aa: CASSPPTSGLAGNEQFF

abundance: NA
j_gene: TRBJ2-5
d_gene: TRBD2
v_gene: TRBV30
CDR3nt: TGTGCCTGGAGGCAGGGAGGGCAAGAGACCCAGTACTTC
CDR3aa: CAWRQGGQETQYF

abundance: NA
j_gene: TRBJ2-7
d_gene: NA
v_gene: TRBV2
CDR3nt: TGTGCCAGCAGCAGGGGCCCCAACGAGCAGTACTTC
CDR3aa: CASSRGPNEQYF

abundance: NA
j_gene: TRBJ2-7
d_gene: NA
v_gene: TRBV6-5
CDR3nt: TGTGCCAGCAAAGAGACAAACCAATACGAGCAGTACTTC
CDR3aa: CASKETNQYEQYF

abundance: NA
j_gene: TRBJ1-4
d_gene: NA
v_gene: TRBV27
CDR3nt: TGTGCCAGCAGTTCGGCGGGAACCCTCTCAACTAATGAAAAACTGTTTTTT
CDR3aa: CASSSAGTLSTNEKLFF

abundance: NA
j_gene: TRBJ1-6
d_gene: NA
v_gene: TRBV28
CDR3nt: TGTGCCAGCGGGTTCGGGAATTCACCCCTCCACTTT
CDR3aa: CASGFGNSPLHF

abundance: NA
j_gene: TRBJ1-1
d_gene: TRBD1
v_gene: TRBV9
CDR3nt: TGTGCCAGCAGCCCCTATGTAACAGGGGGTGAAGCTTTCTTT
CDR3aa: CASSPYVTGGEAFF

abundance: NA
j_gene: TRBJ1-5
d_gene: NA
v_gene: TRBV29-1
CDR3nt: TGCAGCGTACGATCGGGGGGGTATCGGCAGAATCAGCCCCAGCATTTT
CDR3aa: CSVRSGGYRQNQPQHF

abundance: NA
j_gene: TRBJ2-2
d_gene: TRBD2
v_gene: TRBV11-2
CDR3nt: TGTGCCAGCAGCATAGCGGGATCGAACACCGGGGAGCTGTTTTTT
CDR3aa: CASSIAGSNTGELFF

abundance: NA
j_gene: TRBJ1-4
d_gene: NA
v_gene: TRBV27
CDR3nt: TGTGCCAGCAGCACCACAACCCTCAGGCTGAATGAAAATGAAAAACTGTTTTTT
CDR3aa: CASSTTTLRLNENEKLFF

abundance: NA
j_gene: TRBJ2-2
d_gene: NA
v_gene: TRBV4-1
CDR3nt: TGCGCCAGCAGCCAAGAGGCCAACACCGGGGAGCTGTTTTTT
CDR3aa: CASSQEANTGELFF

abundance: NA
j_gene: TRBJ2-7
d_gene: NA
v_gene: TRBV6-5
CDR3nt: TGTGCCAGCAGTTCCGACGGAGTCGCCGAGCAGTACTTC
CDR3aa: CASSSDGVAEQYF

abundance: NA
j_gene: TRBJ1-2
d_gene: NA
v_gene: TRBV7-8
CDR3nt: TGTGCCAGCAGCCCACGGGACCTGAACTATGGCTACACCTTC
CDR3aa: CASSPRDLNYGYTF

abundance: once
j_gene: TRBJ2-3
d_gene: NA
v_gene: TRBV18
CDR3nt: TGTGCCAGCTCACCAGCCGACAGGAGTGATACGCAGTATTTT
CDR3aa: CASSPADRSDTQYF

abundance: NA
j_gene: TRBJ2-7
d_gene: NA
v_gene: TRBV7-9
CDR3nt: TGTGCCAGCAGCTTAATGTCAGGGGAATCCTACGAGCAGTACTTC
CDR3aa: CASSLMSGESYEQYF

abundance: NA
j_gene: TRBJ2-7
d_gene: NA
v_gene: TRBV15
CDR3nt: TGTGCCACCAGCAGAGGGGGCGGGGAAGGCTACGAGCAGTACTTC
CDR3aa: CATSRGGGEGYEQYF

abundance: few
j_gene: TRBJ1-4
d_gene: TRBD1
v_gene: TRBV4-1
CDR3nt: TGCGCCAGCAGCCGGACCGGGACAGGGCCCGAAAAACTGTTTTTT
CDR3aa: CASSRTGTGPEKLFF

abundance: NA
j_gene: TRBJ1-3
d_gene: NA
v_gene: TRBV18
CDR3nt: TGTGCCAGCTCACTAGGACACGAGGAGGGAAACACCATATATTTT
CDR3aa: CASSLGHEEGNTIYF

abundance: NA
j_gene: TRBJ1-1
d_gene: NA
v_gene: TRBV19
CDR3nt: TGTGCCAGTAGTCTTCAGGGTTACACTGAAGCTTTCTTT
CDR3aa: CASSLQGYTEAFF